Listed here are 28 T cell receptor beta chains from one sample, sequenced in a study of cytomegalovirus exposure and HLA in healthy donors. Profiled with immunoSEQ multiplex PCR; TCRdb holds only in-frame clones, not every one. The profile shows over 75,000 clones, roughly 90% of them singletons. The sequenced sample was PBMCs. The receptors were sampled from a man aged 25-45 years in good health and CMV-seronegative.

The J gene is TRBJ2-2, the V gene TRBV9; 8 positions match TRBD1. V lost 3 bases and J lost 3; bases outside the gene matches: 4. The CDR3 covers 15 residues. The V gene's germline CDR1 is SGDLS and CDR2 YYNGEE. CDR3 residues: CASSEGTGDTGELFF. Here the CDR3 DNA reads TGTGCCAGCAGCGAAGGGACAGGAGACACCGGGGAGCTGTTTTTT.

The V gene is TRBV2, the J gene TRBJ1-2; weak D call: TRBD1 (6 bases). The CDR3 is 18 amino acids. V shed 2 bases and J shed 5 bases, with 24 bases lying between them. CDR1 and CDR2 (germline): SNHLY, FYNNEI. The CDR3 sequence is CASSETGRRTDKTYGYTF. Written as DNA, the CDR3 is TGTGCCAGCAGTGAAACGGGGCGGCGGACAGATAAAACATATGGCTACACCTTC.

The gene calls are TRBV4-2 and TRBJ2-5; D gene unclear. Germline CDR1 reads LGHNA; CDR2 reads YNFKEQ. The CDR3 loop spans 17 amino acids. The V and J ends lost 0 bases and 7 bases respectively, with 21 bases between them. CDR3 in DNA: TGTGCCAGCAGCCAAGATTCTACAACAGCACTGATAGGGACCCAGTACTTC. Translating gives CASSQDSTTALIGTQYF.

The rearrangement links TRBV11-2 to TRBJ2-3; TRBD2 agrees at 11 bases. The CDR3 consists of 17 residues. With V trimmed by 6 bases and J by 3 bases, 11 bases remained unmatched. Looked up from germline, CDR1 is SGHAT and CDR2 is FQNNGV. The CDR3 DNA reads TGTGCCAGCAGTCCCCCCCGACTAGCGGGGCCGACAGATACGCAGTATTTT. Translation gives CASSPPRLAGPTDTQYF.

The genes are TRBV19 and TRBJ1-1; the D is unclear. The V and J ends lost 6 bases and 1 base respectively, with 9 bases between them. The CDR3 runs 13 residues. The germline V gene encodes CDR1 LNHDA and CDR2 SQIVND (reference sequence). The CDR3 region is CASSRVENTEAFF. CDR3 nucleotide sequence: TGTGCCAGTAGCCGGGTGGAGAACACTGAAGCTTTCTTT.

V gene TRBV28 combines with J gene TRBJ1-2; D unresolved. The V end lost 3 bases, the J end lost 6 bases, and 11 bases lay between the germline ends. Germline CDR1 and CDR2: MDHEN and SYDVKM. This CDR3 has 13 amino acids. This CDR3 reads CASSFPAVDGYTF. The CDR3 DNA reads as TGTGCCAGCAGTTTCCCCGCAGTGGATGGCTACACCTTC.

The chain employs TRBV9 and TRBJ2-1, with no clear D. The V gene's germline CDR1 is SGDLS and CDR2 YYNGEE. The CDR3 is 16 residues long. V was cut by 0 bases and J by 7 bases, with 17 bases left in between. The DNA of the CDR3 is TGTGCCAGCAGCGTAGGGTCAGTTGGCTTCCTGAATGAGCAGTTCTTC. Residues: CASSVGSVGFLNEQFF.

The V call is TRBV9, the J call TRBJ1-1, with 10 nucleotides matching TRBD1. The trim removed 5 bases at V and 1 base at J, leaving 5 bases unmatched. The CDR3 has 15 amino acids. CDR1 is SGDLS and CDR2 is YYNGEE in the germline V gene. In nucleotides, the CDR3 is TGTGCCAGCAGTAAGCGGGACAGGGGGAACACTGAAGCTTTCTTT. Amino acid sequence: CASSKRDRGNTEAFF.

Written as DNA, the CDR3 is TGCGCCAGCAGCGTGACAGGGGGGTACTCTGGGGCCAACGTCCTGACTTTC. Translation: CASSVTGGYSGANVLTF. The J gene is TRBJ2-6, the V gene TRBV5-1; 9 bases match TRBD1. This CDR3 has 17 residues. CDR1 is SGHRS, CDR2 YFSETQ, per germline. The junction had 5 bases not matched to a gene; V was cut back by 4 bases and J by 0 bases.

This chain uses TRBV9 with TRBJ1-2; tentative D call: TRBD1 (5 bases). Trimming pared 3 bases from V and 0 bases from J, leaving 12 bases between. The CDR3 consists of 15 residues. Germline V CDR1 and CDR2: SGDLS, YYNGEE. The CDR3 DNA reads TGTGCCAGCAGCGCCTCGGGGGACCCTAACTATGGCTACACCTTC. The encoded protein is CASSASGDPNYGYTF. Filled out from reference TRBV9 and TRBJ1-2, the complete variable domain reads DSGVTQTPKHLITATGQRVTLRCSPRSGDLSVYWYQQSLDQGLQFLIQYYNGEERAKGNILERFSAQQFPDLHSELNLSSLELGDSALYFCASSASGDPNYGYTFGSGTRLTVV.

The chain carries TRBV9 and TRBJ1-2; tentatively, D is TRBD1 (5 bases). V was trimmed by 4 bases and J by 7 bases, leaving 20 bases between them. This CDR3 has 15 amino acids. Germline CDR1 reads SGDLS; CDR2 reads YYNGEE. The CDR3 sequence: CASSPSQGSWVGYTF. As DNA, the CDR3 is TGTGCCAGCAGCCCTTCCCAGGGTAGTTGGGTTGGCTACACCTTC.

CDR3 in amino acids: CATMGRGQDNEQFF. CDR3 bases: TGTGCCACAATGGGCCGCGGACAGGACAATGAGCAGTTCTTC. V usage is TRBV6-6 and J usage is TRBJ2-1, with 7 bases fitting TRBD1. With V trimmed by 10 bases and J by 5 bases, 11 bases remained unmatched. This CDR3 has 14 amino acids. Looked up from germline, CDR1 is MNHNY and CDR2 is SVGAGI (reference sequence).

CDR3 in amino acids: CASSLRWTEYQETQYF. CDR3 bases: TGTGCCAGCAGTTTACGGTGGACAGAGTACCAAGAGACCCAGTACTTC. The chain recombines TRBV27 with TRBJ2-5; D is perhaps TRBD1 (6 bases). The V end lost 2 bases, the J end lost 0 bases, and 13 bases lay between the germline ends. In germline, CDR1 is MNHEY, CDR2 SMNVEV (reference sequence). The CDR3 extends over 16 amino acids.

This chain uses TRBV9 with TRBJ2-1; 10 nucleotides match TRBD2. This CDR3 has 17 residues. The V gene end was trimmed by 0 bases and the J gene end by 8 bases; junction bases not matched to a gene: 11. Germline CDR1 is SGDLS and CDR2 is YYNGEE. The CDR3 DNA reads as TGTGCCAGCAGCGTAGCCAGGGCTAGCGGGAGTAGTGATGAGCAGTTCTTC. The encoded protein is CASSVARASGSSDEQFF.

A few counts support this clone. Different DNA sequences within this sample yield the same CDR3. The chain combines TRBV7-6 with TRBJ1-5, with D unclear. The V and J ends lost 2 bases and 0 bases respectively, with 8 bases between them. The V gene's germline CDR1 is SGHVS and CDR2 FNYEAQ. The CDR3 is 15 amino acids. The CDR3 DNA sequence: TGTGCCAGCAGCTTATCGGGGAATAGCAATCAGCCCCAGCATTTT. Its protein is CASSLSGNSNQPQHF.

With respect to this clone: Germline is not matched at one junction end, which may reflect a read error. V is TRBV5-1 and J is TRBJ2-3, with D perhaps matching TRBD1 (6 bases). Germline V gene data show CDR1 as SGHRS and CDR2 as YFSETQ. The CDR3 has 12 residues. In DNA, the CDR3 is TGCGCCAGCAGCTTGGCCAATGACAGGAGGAGTTTT. Translated: CASSLANDRRSF.

The chain recombines TRBV5-6 with TRBJ2-7; 7 bases fit TRBD2. V was clipped by 6 bases and J by 4 bases; unmatched bases: 7. The CDR3 contains 13 residues. CDR1 is SGHDT and CDR2 is YYEEEE in the germline V gene. CDR3 nucleotide sequence: TGTGCCAGCACATTGCGGGGACTATACGAGCAGTACTTC. Translation gives CASTLRGLYEQYF.

The V gene is TRBV6-5, the J gene TRBJ1-4; a weak D match, TRBD1 (5 bases). V lost 2 bases and J lost 4, with 8 bases in between. Germline-derived CDR1 and CDR2 are MNHEY and SVGAGI. This CDR3 spans 14 amino acids. DNA of the CDR3: TGTGCCAGCAGTTACCAGGGCCTTAATGAAAAACTGTTTTTT. This translates into CASSYQGLNEKLFF.

The gene calls are TRBV4-1 and TRBJ2-2, with 7 bases identical to TRBD1. V lost 2 bases, J lost 0 bases, and 6 bases stayed unmatched. The CDR3 is 17 residues long. CDR1 MGHRA and CDR2 YSYEKL come from the germline V gene. The chain's CDR3 is CASSQIKGAANTGELFF. CDR3 coding DNA: TGCGCCAGCAGCCAAATTAAGGGGGCTGCGAACACCGGGGAGCTGTTTTTT.

V gene TRBV30 combines with J gene TRBJ2-1, with unresolved D. The CDR3 has 11 residues. Trimming stripped 0 bases from V and 8 bases from J, with 5 bases between. Germline CDR1 GTSNPN, CDR2 SVGIG (reference sequence). CDR3: CAWSVVDEQFF. CDR3 in DNA: TGTGCCTGGAGTGTGGTAGATGAGCAGTTCTTC.

The chain has TRBV4-1 and TRBJ2-3; D possibly corresponds to TRBD2 (6 bases). V was trimmed by 0 bases and J by 6 bases, leaving 7 bases between them. The germline gives CDR1 MGHRA, CDR2 YSYEKL. This CDR3 contains 13 residues. CDR3 nucleotide sequence: TGCGCCAGCAGCCAAGATGCGGGGGATACGCAGTATTTT. This codes for CASSQDAGDTQYF.

The chain combines TRBV2 with TRBJ2-3, with D possibly TRBD2 on 6 matching bases. Germline V gene sequence: CDR1 SNHLY, CDR2 FYNNEI. The CDR3 consists of 16 residues. V lost 4 bases, J lost 0 bases, and 14 bases lay in between. The CDR3 region has the DNA TGTGCCAGCAGTGGGGCGGGGCGGAACAGCACAGATACGCAGTATTTT. It specifies CASSGAGRNSTDTQYF.

CDR3 nucleotides: TGTGCCAGCAGTGCGGCGGCCAAAAATGGCTACACCTTC. Its translation is CASSAAAKNGYTF. The chain couples TRBV25-1 to TRBJ1-2; no clear D gene. CDR1 and CDR2 from the germline V gene are MGHDK and SYGVNS. With 4 bases removed from V and 6 bases from J, the gap between germline ends came to 12 bases. CDR3 length equals 13 residues.

The chain joins TRBV5-1 to TRBJ2-5; no definite D call. Germline V gene sequence: CDR1 SGHRS, CDR2 YFSETQ. V gave up 4 bases and J gave up 5 bases, with 9 bases separating them. There are 12 residues in the CDR3. The CDR3 region has the DNA TGCGCCAGCAGCGATGGCAGGGAGACCCAGTACTTC. Translated: CASSDGRETQYF.

The chain recombines TRBV9 with TRBJ1-1; D is ambiguous. The CDR3 is made up of 12 amino acids. The V end lost 0 bases, the J end lost 11 bases, and 11 bases lay between the germline ends. Per the germline V gene, CDR1 is SGDLS and CDR2 is YYNGEE. DNA of the CDR3: TGTGCCAGCAGCGTAGTTCGGGGTAGGGCTTTCTTT. Protein: CASSVVRGRAFF.

This chain joins TRBV10-1 and TRBJ2-1, with 7 nucleotides matching TRBD2. The CDR3 has 16 residues. Germline CDR1 is WNHNN and CDR2 is SYGVQD (reference sequence). J lost 2 bases, V lost 2 bases, and 6 bases had no gene match. The CDR3 DNA sequence: TGCGCCAGCAGTGAGAGCAGCGGGGCCACCTACAATGAGCAGTTCTTC. This sequence encodes CASSESSGATYNEQFF.

CDR3 region: CASSRDTVSYGYTF. CDR3 in DNA: TGTGCCAGCAGCCGGGACACCGTTTCCTATGGCTACACCTTC. This rearrangement joins TRBV7-9 to TRBJ1-2; the D gene is possibly TRBD1 (6 bases). The ends were cut back, 5 bases at V and 4 bases at J, with 14 bases in the middle. Germline V CDR1 and CDR2: SEHNR, FQNEAQ (reference sequence). The length of the CDR3 is 14 residues.

The genes are TRBV12-5 and TRBJ1-1; D unresolved. The germline CDR1 and CDR2 sequences are LGHNT and FRNRAP. The CDR3 covers 16 residues. V was cut by 10 bases and J by 0 bases, with 21 bases left in between. The CDR3 nucleotides are TGTGCTACGCAACCGCCTCGAGGCGGGGTGAACACTGAAGCTTTCTTT. Its protein product is CATQPPRGGVNTEAFF.